Each of the 4 T cell receptor beta chains below was sequenced from the same sample in a study of T-cell reconstitution after alpha-beta-depleted transplantation in children. Unique molecular identifiers were incorporated when the TCRbeta library was constructed. TCRdb re-derived calls from the PCR reads in MiXCR, one entry per CDR3 protein. This sample carries 440,000 or so distinct CDR3 sequences, around 46% of them seen once, and the ten largest clones take roughly a quarter. The source material was PBMCs, sampled before TCRalphabeta/CD19-depleted stem cell transplant. These receptors all come from a girl aged 2 to 10 with aplastic anemia, due to receive a stem cell transplant.

The chain uses TRBV5-1 and TRBJ2-7; D gene uncertain. The CDR3 runs to 14 residues. Trimming stripped 5 bases from V and 0 bases from J, with 12 bases between. Germline CDR1 and CDR2: SGHRS and YFSETQ. The CDR3: CASRIAEFSYEQYF. The CDR3 DNA follows: TGCGCCAGCAGGATAGCCGAATTCTCCTACGAGCAGTACTTC. Variable domain in full (rest from reference TRBV5-1 and TRBJ2-7): KAGVTQTPRYLIKTRGQQVTLSCSPISGHRSVSWYQQTPGQGLQFLFEYFSETQRNKGNFPGRFSGRQFSNSRSEMNVSTLELGDSALYLCASRIAEFSYEQYFGPGTRLTVT.

The chain joins TRBV6-5 to TRBJ2-7, with 8 bases that match TRBD2. V trimming: 3 bases; J trimming: 2 bases; junction bases outside the gene matches: 12. Germline loops: CDR1 MNHEY, CDR2 SVGAGI. This CDR3 region has 17 residues. The chain's CDR3 is CASSYALPGLGPYEQYF. In nucleotides, the CDR3 is TGTGCCAGCAGTTATGCTCTTCCGGGACTAGGCCCCTACGAGCAGTACTTC.

V usage is TRBV12-3 or TRBV12-4 and J usage is TRBJ2-7; 8 bases fit TRBD2. The CDR3 contains 16 residues. Unmatched junction bases numbered 10, after V lost 5 bases and J lost 1 base. The CDR3 loop reads CASSLGTRGTSYEQYF. The CDR3 nucleotides read TGTGCCAGCAGTCTCGGGACTAGGGGAACGTCCTACGAGCAGTACTTC.

V is TRBV6-5 and J is TRBJ2-7; a possible D gene is TRBD1 (5 bases). Between the trimmed V and J ends, which lost 4 bases and 9 bases, there was a span of 22 bases. This CDR3 region has 15 residues. Germline values: CDR1 MNHEY, CDR2 SVGAGI. Written as DNA, the CDR3 is TGTGCCAGCAGTTTGACGCCGCGGACAAAACAAGTGCAGTACTTC. Amino acid sequence: CASSLTPRTKQVQYF.